Detailed here is one T cell receptor beta chain. This clone's antigen is unknown. Base qualities are missing; no much larger clone stands one base away. The protocol used for the library was the immunoSEQ multiplex PCR assay. In the source study's methods: A statistical classification framework was built for diagnosing cytomegalovirus status from the catalog of TCR beta chain sequences. The table comes from immuneACCESS by way of TCRdb, which keeps in-frame sequences with V and J called. Part of the clones is missing from these tables; in studies checked, under half for an unresolved V gene and the rest for unknown reasons. V, J and clone size reflect that table, while D and trimming were determined from the DNA. The sample records 120,000 or so clones, roughly 87% of which are singletons. Of the sample, around 1.1% is held by the ten largest clones. These data belong to a study of cytomegalovirus exposure and HLA in healthy donors (dated by TCRdb to the late 2010s). Regarding the research as a whole: According to a later analysis, one platform produced both the approximately 110 validation repertoires and the 620 or so repertoires of the first cohort. The study aimed to test whether signatures of past pathogen exposure could be identified by cataloging public T cell receptors. In addition to the first cohort of 666 subjects, a separate validation cohort of under 150 different subjects was used. To predict cytomegalovirus infection status, the study brought together high-throughput TCR immunosequencing, statistical association of individual TCRs with disease status, and machine learning.

Separate from the roughly 650-subject first cohort, the validation cohort of 90 to 150 subjects was the group to which the donors belonged. From its cysteine to its phenylalanine, the CDR3 spans 17 amino acids. Here the CDR3 DNA is all that survives: 51 bases in frame from base 1. At the junction V is shortened by 6 bases and J by 1 base; bases outside the gene matches: 13. CDR1 and CDR2 (MNHEY, SMNVEV) derive from the germline V gene (reference sequence). What the research found in general, with its limitations: The classifier was reported to diagnose cytomegalovirus status with high specificity and sensitivity in both the original and validation cohorts. It was suggested by the authors that the approach could potentially be generalized to other disease states and immunological phenotypes. A total of fewer than 200 TCR beta chains were listed by the study as associated with cytomegalovirus. In vitro tests confirmed that a few of the cytomegalovirus-associated TCR beta chains recognize cytomegalovirus antigens. Most TCR sequences were seen in very few donors, while some public TCRs were found in many individuals. In a later analysis, TCRs clustered in the first cohort were found to also tend to co-occur in the approximately 120 validation repertoires, with around 94% of cluster scores above 0. A later analysis had no HLA typing for the validation cohort, so co-occurrence there was scored across all 110 or so repertoires.

The sequenced sample was PBMCs. Recombination joined TRBV27 with TRBJ1-2; 8 central nucleotides agree with TRBD1. The sequence came from a woman aged 18-29 years in good health and CMV-seronegative. The base sequence is TGTGCCAGCAGCACGACCCCCGGACAGGGCTATAACTATGGCTACACCTTC. Its protein reads: CASSTTPGQGYNYGYTF.